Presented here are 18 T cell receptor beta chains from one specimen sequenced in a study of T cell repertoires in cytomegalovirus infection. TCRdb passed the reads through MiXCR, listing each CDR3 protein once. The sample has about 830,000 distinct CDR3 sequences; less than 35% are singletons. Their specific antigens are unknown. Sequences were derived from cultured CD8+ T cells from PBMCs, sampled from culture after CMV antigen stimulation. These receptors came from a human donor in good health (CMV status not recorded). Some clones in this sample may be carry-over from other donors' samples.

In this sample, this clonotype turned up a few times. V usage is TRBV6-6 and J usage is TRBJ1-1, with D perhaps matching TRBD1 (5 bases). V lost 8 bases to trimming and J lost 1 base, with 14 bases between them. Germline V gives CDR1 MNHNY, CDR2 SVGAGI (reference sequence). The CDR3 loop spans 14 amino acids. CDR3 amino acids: CASSPGGKNTEAFF. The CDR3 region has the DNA TGTGCCAGCTCCCCGGGGGGGAAGAACACTGAAGCTTTCTTT.

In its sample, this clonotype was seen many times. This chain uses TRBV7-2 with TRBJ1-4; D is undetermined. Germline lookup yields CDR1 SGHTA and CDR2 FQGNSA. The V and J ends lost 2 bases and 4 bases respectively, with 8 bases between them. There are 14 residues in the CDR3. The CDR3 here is CASSLSGVNEKLFF. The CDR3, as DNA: TGTGCCAGCAGCTTATCCGGGGTTAATGAAAAACTGTTTTTT.

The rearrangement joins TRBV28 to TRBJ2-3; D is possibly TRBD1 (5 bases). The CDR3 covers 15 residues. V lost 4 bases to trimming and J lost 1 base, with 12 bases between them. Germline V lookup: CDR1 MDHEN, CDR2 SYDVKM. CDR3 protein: CASSYDSHRTDTQYF. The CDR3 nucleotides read TGTGCCAGCAGTTACGACAGCCACCGCACAGATACGCAGTATTTT.

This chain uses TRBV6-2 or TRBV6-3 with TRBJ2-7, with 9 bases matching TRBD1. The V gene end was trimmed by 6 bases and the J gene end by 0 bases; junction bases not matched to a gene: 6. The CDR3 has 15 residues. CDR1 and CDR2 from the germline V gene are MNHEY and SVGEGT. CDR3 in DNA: TGTGCCAGCAGGACTGGACAGGGGAGCTCCTACGAGCAGTACGTC. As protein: CASRTGQGSSYEQYV.

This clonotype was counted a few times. As DNA, the CDR3 is TGTGCCAGCAGAAACGAGGGCCACGGTTACAATGAGCAGTTCTTC. It yields the protein CASRNEGHGYNEQFF. The chain employs TRBV5-3 and TRBJ2-1, with D tentatively TRBD2 (5 bases). TRBV5-3 is identified as an open reading frame with a role that is uncertain. CDR3 size: 15 residues. Trimming took 8 bases from V and 4 from J, leaving 19 bases between them.

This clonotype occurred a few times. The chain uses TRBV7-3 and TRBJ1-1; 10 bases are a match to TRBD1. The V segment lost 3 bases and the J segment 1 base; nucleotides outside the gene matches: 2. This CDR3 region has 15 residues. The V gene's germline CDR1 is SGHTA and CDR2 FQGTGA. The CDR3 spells CASSLTGGWNTEAFF. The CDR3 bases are TGTGCCAGCAGCTTGACAGGGGGCTGGAACACTGAAGCTTTCTTT.

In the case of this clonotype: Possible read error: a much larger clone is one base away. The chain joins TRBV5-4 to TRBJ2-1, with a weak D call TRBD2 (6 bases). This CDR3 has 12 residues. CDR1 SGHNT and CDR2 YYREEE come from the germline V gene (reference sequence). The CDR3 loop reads CASSWDLNAQFF. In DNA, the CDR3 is TGTGCCAGCAGCTGGGACTTAAATGCGCAGTTCTTC.

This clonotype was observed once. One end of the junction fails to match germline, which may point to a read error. The chain's CDR3 is CASNLVGTQETQYF. The CDR3 nucleotides read TGTGCCAGCAATTTAGTGGGGACCCAAGAGACCCAGTACTTC. J is TRBJ2-5 and V is TRBV27; D tentatively reads TRBD1 or TRBD2 (5 bases each). The V gene's germline CDR1 is MNHEY and CDR2 SMNVEV (reference sequence). The CDR3 contains 14 residues.

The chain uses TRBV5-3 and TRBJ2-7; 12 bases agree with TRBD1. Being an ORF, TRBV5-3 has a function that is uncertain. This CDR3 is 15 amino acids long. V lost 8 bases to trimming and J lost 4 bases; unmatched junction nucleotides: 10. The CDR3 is CASNMGQGADYEQYF. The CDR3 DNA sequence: TGTGCCAGCAACATGGGACAGGGGGCAGATTACGAGCAGTACTTC.

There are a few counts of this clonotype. The CDR3 nucleotides read TGTGCCAGCAGTCCCTCTAGGGCTGGGGCCAACGTCCTGACTTTC. Protein: CASSPSRAGANVLTF. The chain links TRBV27 to TRBJ2-6; D unresolved. The CDR3 is 15 amino acids. CDR1 is MNHEY and CDR2 is SMNVEV in the germline V gene (reference sequence). Trimming pared 5 bases from V and 2 bases from J, leaving 10 bases between.

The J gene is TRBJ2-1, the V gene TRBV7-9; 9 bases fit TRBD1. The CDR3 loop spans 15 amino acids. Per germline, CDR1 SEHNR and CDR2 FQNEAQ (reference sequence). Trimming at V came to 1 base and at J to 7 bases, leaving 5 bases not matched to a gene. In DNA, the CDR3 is TGTGCCAGCAGCTTAGAACAGGGGGCTGAAAATGAGCAGTTCTTC. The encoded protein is CASSLEQGAENEQFF.

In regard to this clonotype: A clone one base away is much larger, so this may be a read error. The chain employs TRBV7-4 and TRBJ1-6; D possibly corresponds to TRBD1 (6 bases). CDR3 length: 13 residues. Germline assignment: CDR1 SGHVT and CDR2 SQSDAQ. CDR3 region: CTSSSAGESPLHF. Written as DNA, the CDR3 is TGTACCAGCAGCTCCGCAGGGGAATCACCCCTCCACTTT.

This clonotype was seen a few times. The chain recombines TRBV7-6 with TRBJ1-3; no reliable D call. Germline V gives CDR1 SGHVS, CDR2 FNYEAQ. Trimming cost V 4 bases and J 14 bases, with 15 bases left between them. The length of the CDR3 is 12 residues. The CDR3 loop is CASSSSERKVYF. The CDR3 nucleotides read TGTGCCAGCAGCTCCTCCGAAAGGAAGGTATATTTT.

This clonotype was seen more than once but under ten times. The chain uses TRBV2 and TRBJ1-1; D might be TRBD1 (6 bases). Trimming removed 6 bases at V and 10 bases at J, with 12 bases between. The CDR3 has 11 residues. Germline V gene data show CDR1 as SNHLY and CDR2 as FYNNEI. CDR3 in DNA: TGTGCCAGCAGGACGGGCAGGGGAGCTTTCTTT. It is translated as CASRTGRGAFF.

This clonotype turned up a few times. As DNA, the CDR3 is TGTGCCAGCACTGACAAGACAGGCCTGGGCGAGCAGTACTTC. Residues: CASTDKTGLGEQYF. This chain joins TRBV27 and TRBJ2-7; D is possibly TRBD1 (6 bases). V was trimmed by 7 bases and J by 6 bases, leaving 19 bases between them. Germline-derived CDR1 and CDR2 are MNHEY and SMNVEV (reference sequence). The CDR3 spans 14 residues.

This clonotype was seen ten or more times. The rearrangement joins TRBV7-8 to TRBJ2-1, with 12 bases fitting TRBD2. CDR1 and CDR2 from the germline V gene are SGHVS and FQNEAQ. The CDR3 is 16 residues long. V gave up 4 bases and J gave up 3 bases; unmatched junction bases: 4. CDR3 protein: CASSWRLAGVYNEQFF. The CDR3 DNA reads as TGTGCCAGCAGCTGGCGACTAGCGGGGGTCTACAATGAGCAGTTCTTC.

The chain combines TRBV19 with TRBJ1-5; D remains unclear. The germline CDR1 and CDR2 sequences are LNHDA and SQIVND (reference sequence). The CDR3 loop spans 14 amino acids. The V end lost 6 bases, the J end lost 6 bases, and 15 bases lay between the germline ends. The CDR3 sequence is CASSPVGIGQPQHF. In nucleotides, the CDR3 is TGTGCCAGTAGCCCTGTGGGAATCGGTCAGCCCCAGCATTTT.

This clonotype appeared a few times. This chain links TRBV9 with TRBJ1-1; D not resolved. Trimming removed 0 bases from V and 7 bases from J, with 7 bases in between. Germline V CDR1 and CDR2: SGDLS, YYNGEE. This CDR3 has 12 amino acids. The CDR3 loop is CASSVDAGEAFF. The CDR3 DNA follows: TGTGCCAGCAGCGTAGACGCGGGTGAAGCTTTCTTT. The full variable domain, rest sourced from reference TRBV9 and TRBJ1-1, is DSGVTQTPKHLITATGQRVTLRCSPRSGDLSVYWYQQSLDQGLQFLIQYYNGEERAKGNILERFSAQQFPDLHSELNLSSLELGDSALYFCASSVDAGEAFFGQGTRLTVV.